This is a list of T cell receptor beta chains from one sample in a study of CD8+ T cells in alopecia areata. Clones were sequenced by immunoSEQ multiplex PCR, and TCRdb holds only the in-frame ones, with some missing. The sample lists 100,000 to 150,000 clones; less than 80% were seen once. Sequences were obtained from CD4+ T cells sorted from blood. Receptors originate from a human donor in good health. The CDR3 runs from the conserved cysteine through the conserved F or W. The order of the fields is J gene, V gene, clone size, D gene, CDR3 protein, CDR3 DNA. D genes are given only for firm matches. The listing skips clone size in some rows; elsewhere it reads once, few, many or a size class.

>TRBJ1-2|TRBV29-1|NA|NA
CSVDVPGRRNYGYTF
TGCAGCGTTGACGTGCCCGGCAGGCGAAACTATGGCTACACCTTC
>TRBJ2-2|TRBV7-2|NA|NA
CASSPSGTGELFF
TGTGCCAGCAGCCCGAGTGGGACCGGGGAGCTGTTTTTT
>TRBJ2-3|TRBV30|NA|NA
CAWSVTGSGQYF
TGTGCCTGGAGCGTAACAGGGTCCGGGCAGTATTTT
>TRBJ2-2|TRBV5-1|once|NA
CASSSTDSNTGELFF
TGCGCCAGCAGCTCAACAGATTCGAACACCGGGGAGCTGTTTTTT
>TRBJ2-4|TRBV4-1|NA|TRBD2
CASSPGLAGGLAKNIQYF
TGCGCCAGCAGCCCCGGACTAGCGGGGGGATTGGCCAAAAACATTCAGTACTTC
>TRBJ1-6|TRBV7-9|NA|TRBD1
CASSPQGDRVISPLHF
TGTGCCAGCAGCCCACAGGGGGACAGGGTGATTTCACCCCTCCACTTT
>TRBJ1-2|TRBV19|NA|NA
CASSKLRYGYTF
TGTGCCAGTAGTAAGCTCCGCTATGGCTACACCTTC
>TRBJ2-2|TRBV6-5|NA|NA
CASSRTDTGELFF
TGTGCCAGCAGCCGGACAGACACCGGGGAGCTGTTTTTT
>TRBJ2-2|TRBV5-1|NA|NA
CASSLQGANTGELFF
TGCGCCAGCAGCTTGCAGGGCGCGAACACCGGGGAGCTGTTTTTT
>TRBJ1-1|TRBV28|few|NA
CASSLGPGGVTEAFF
TGTGCCAGCAGTTTAGGACCCGGTGGGGTCACTGAAGCTTTCTTT
>TRBJ2-7|TRBV7-9|few|NA
CASSLGVYEQYF
TGTGCCAGCAGCCTGGGGGTTTACGAGCAGTACTTC
>TRBJ1-5|TRBV30|NA|NA
CAWGAGSRNQPQHF
TGTGCCTGGGGGGCCGGGTCACGCAATCAGCCCCAGCATTTT
>TRBJ2-3|TRBV29-1|few|NA
CSVQDPDSTDTQYF
TGCAGCGTCCAGGACCCCGACTCCACAGATACGCAGTATTTT
>TRBJ1-5|TRBV7-6|few|TRBD1
CASSYGTGSGQPQHF
TGTGCCAGCAGCTACGGGACAGGGTCTGGACAGCCCCAGCATTTT
>TRBJ2-7|TRBV7-2|few|NA
CASSSLGGQYF
TGTGCCAGCAGCTCCCTGGGCGGGCAGTACTTC
>TRBJ2-3|TRBV7-6|few|TRBD2
CASSPVGGGTDTQYF
TGTGCCAGCAGCCCCGTTGGGGGGGGCACAGATACGCAGTATTTT
>TRBJ1-2|TRBV9|NA|NA
CASRAPGGRYTF
TGTGCCAGCAGGGCCCCCGGGGGCCGCTACACCTTC
>TRBJ2-7|TRBV7-2|once|NA
CASSLGDFLGEQYF
TGTGCCAGCAGCTTAGGAGACTTCTTGGGCGAGCAGTACTTC
>TRBJ1-2|TRBV25-1|NA|NA
CASSEVGYGYTF
TGTGCCAGCAGTGAAGTAGGGTATGGCTACACCTTC
>TRBJ2-5|TRBV29-1|NA|NA
CSVELQETQYF
TGCAGCGTGGAACTTCAAGAGACCCAGTACTTC
>TRBJ2-1|TRBV6-5|NA|NA
CAIRSRYNEQFF
TGTGCCATCCGGAGCCGCTACAATGAGCAGTTCTTC
>TRBJ2-5|TRBV29-1|NA|NA
CSVGGRGGQETQYF
TGCAGCGTTGGAGGCAGGGGGGGCCAAGAGACCCAGTACTTC
>TRBJ1-1|TRBV29-1|once|NA
CSAMTGRPNTEAFF
TGCAGCGCCATGACGGGACGGCCGAACACTGAAGCTTTCTTT
>TRBJ2-5|TRBV4-2|NA|TRBD2
CASSPRTSGGVGETQYF
TGTGCCAGCAGCCCGCGGACTAGCGGGGGGGTTGGGGAGACCCAGTACTTC
>TRBJ2-5|TRBV7-2|NA|NA
CASSLGGRLQETQYF
TGTGCCAGCAGCTTAGGCGGTAGACTACAAGAGACCCAGTACTTC
>TRBJ1-1|TRBV6-5|NA|TRBD1
CASQGQGVPEAFF
TGTGCCAGCCAGGGACAGGGGGTCCCTGAAGCTTTCTTT
>TRBJ1-5|TRBV29-1|NA|NA
CSVRVGQSNQPQHF
TGCAGCGTGAGGGTCGGACAGAGCAATCAGCCCCAGCATTTT
>TRBJ2-5|TRBV29-1|NA|TRBD1
CSAWTGGKTQYF
TGCAGCGCCTGGACAGGGGGAAAGACCCAGTACTTC
>TRBJ1-6|TRBV4-2|NA|NA
CASSREVGSPLHF
TGTGCCAGCAGCCGAGAGGTTGGCTCACCCCTCCACTTT
>TRBJ1-2|TRBV5-6|NA|TRBD1
CASSHTGTGDYGYTF
TGTGCCAGCAGCCACACCGGGACAGGGGACTATGGCTACACCTTC
>TRBJ1-4|TRBV30|few|NA
CAWSFTEKLFF
TGTGCCTGGAGTTTTACGGAAAAACTGTTTTTT
>TRBJ1-4|TRBV29-1|NA|NA
CSVTLKINEKLFF
TGCAGCGTTACCTTGAAAATCAATGAAAAACTGTTTTTT
>TRBJ1-1|TRBV7-9|NA|TRBD1
CASSPQTDRGKAFF
TGTGCCAGCAGCCCCCAGACCGACAGGGGCAAAGCTTTCTTT
>TRBJ2-5|TRBV29-1|few|NA
CSVVSDSQETQYF
TGCAGCGTTGTGTCGGACAGCCAAGAGACCCAGTACTTC
>TRBJ2-5|TRBV9|NA|NA
CASSVDPAGTQYF
TGTGCCAGCAGCGTAGACCCCGCAGGGACCCAGTACTTC
>TRBJ2-7|TRBV4-1|NA|TRBD2
CASSQGTSLLYEQYF
TGCGCCAGCAGCCAAGGGACTAGCCTTCTTTACGAGCAGTACTTC
>TRBJ2-2|TRBV6-5|NA|NA
CASRRMDTGELFF
TGTGCCAGCAGAAGAATGGACACCGGGGAGCTGTTTTTT
>TRBJ2-7|TRBV18|NA|TRBD2
CASSPSGTYEQYF
TGTGCCAGCTCACCAAGCGGGACCTACGAGCAGTACTTC
>TRBJ1-5|TRBV19|NA|NA
CASSADSSYQPQHF
TGTGCCAGTAGTGCGGACAGTTCCTATCAGCCCCAGCATTTT
>TRBJ2-6|TRBV4-2|NA|NA
CASSQDASGANVLTF
TGTGCCAGCAGCCAAGACGCCTCTGGGGCCAACGTCCTGACTTTC